These 26 T cell receptor beta chains were all obtained from the same sample, sequenced in a study of T cell responses to AZD1222 COVID-19 vaccine. Only in-frame clones appear in the TCRdb table, and some are missing; sequencing was by immunoSEQ multiplex PCR. Seen here are fewer than 30,000 clones, around 80% observed once, and the top ten hold roughly 6%. Source: peripheral blood, taken on day 0 of AZD1222 vaccination. Receptors originate from an adult in good health.

The chain has TRBV7-9 and TRBJ1-2, with D possibly TRBD1 on 6 matching bases. CDR3 length: 15 amino acids. V was pared by 1 base and J by 3 bases, with 12 bases between. Germline V gene sequence: CDR1 SEHNR, CDR2 FQNEAQ (reference sequence). In nucleotides, the CDR3 is TGTGCCAGCAGCTTAGAGCACAGGGTCCACTATGGCTACACCTTC. Translating it yields CASSLEHRVHYGYTF.

J is TRBJ2-5 and V is TRBV30, with TRBD2 matching 15 bases. Germline V CDR1 and CDR2: GTSNPN, SVGIG (reference sequence). The trim removed 5 bases at V and 5 bases at J, leaving 6 bases unmatched. This CDR3 is built from 15 residues. The CDR3 protein is CAWEQGLAGGETQYF. The CDR3 DNA sequence: TGTGCCTGGGAACAAGGACTAGCGGGAGGGGAGACCCAGTACTTC.

This chain uses TRBV6-5 with TRBJ2-1; 9 bases fit TRBD2. The CDR3 is 14 residues long. Trimming removed 5 bases from V and 10 bases from J; junction bases left unmatched: 9. Germline V gene data show CDR1 as MNHEY and CDR2 as SVGAGI. The DNA for the CDR3 is TGTGCCAGCAGTCTGGGGACTAGCAGAAGAGAGCAGTTCTTC. The encoded protein is CASSLGTSRREQFF.

The chain has TRBV2 and TRBJ1-2; TRBD1 aligns across 7 bases. J was trimmed by 8 bases and V by 1 base; bases with no gene match: 10. Germline lookup yields CDR1 SNHLY and CDR2 FYNNEI. The CDR3 is 15 amino acids. The CDR3 DNA sequence: TGTGCCAGCAGTGAAGGGGGCAGGGGGTTCCAAGGCTACACCTTC. Translation: CASSEGGRGFQGYTF.

V usage is TRBV4-2 and J usage is TRBJ2-5; no reliable D call. Germline V gene lookup returns CDR1 LGHNA and CDR2 YNFKEQ. The CDR3 spans 16 residues. V was cut by 0 bases and J by 2 bases, with 13 bases left in between. Here the CDR3 reads CASSQDGVGKQETQYF. The CDR3 bases are TGTGCCAGCAGCCAAGATGGGGTAGGGAAACAAGAGACCCAGTACTTC.

The chain couples TRBV7-2 to TRBJ2-2, with D possibly TRBD1 on 5 matching bases. The CDR3 runs 15 residues. The germline V gene has CDR1 SGHTA and CDR2 FQGNSA. The germline V and J ends were trimmed by 3 bases and 0 bases, with 8 bases remaining between them. CDR3 protein: CASSFQGPNTGELFF. The CDR3 region has the DNA TGTGCCAGCAGCTTTCAGGGCCCGAACACCGGGGAGCTGTTTTTT.

The chain combines TRBV7-9 with TRBJ2-3, with D tentatively TRBD2 (6 bases). Deletions cut 5 bases from V and 3 bases from J, with 18 bases between. Germline CDR1 is SEHNR and CDR2 is FQNEAQ (reference sequence). The CDR3 has 16 amino acids. The CDR3 protein is CASSTRGGALTDTQYF. CDR3 in DNA: TGTGCCAGCAGCACGAGAGGCGGGGCACTGACAGATACGCAGTATTTT.

V and J are TRBV7-2 and TRBJ1-2; D not certain. Germline V gene lookup returns CDR1 SGHTA and CDR2 FQGNSA. The CDR3 has 14 amino acids. Trimming pared 5 bases from V and 7 bases from J, leaving 17 bases between. The chain's CDR3 is CASSKREDFSGYTF. The CDR3 DNA reads TGTGCCAGCAGCAAAAGGGAGGACTTCTCTGGCTACACCTTC. Filled out from reference TRBV7-2 and TRBJ1-2, the complete variable domain reads GAGVSQSPSNKVTEKGKDVELRCDPISGHTALYWYRQSLGQGLEFLIYFQGNSAPDKSGLPSDRFSAERTGGSVSTLTIQRTQQEDSAVYLCASSKREDFSGYTFGSGTRLTVV.

V and J are TRBV7-8 and TRBJ1-5; no reliable D call. The V gene's germline CDR1 is SGHVS and CDR2 FQNEAQ. Trimming cost V 5 bases and J 3 bases, with 14 bases left between them. The CDR3 is made up of 15 amino acids. The CDR3 region is CASSTSTGANQPQHF. CDR3 in DNA: TGTGCCAGCAGCACCTCCACCGGTGCCAATCAGCCCCAGCATTTT.

This chain uses TRBV2 with TRBJ1-2; TRBD1 is a possible D gene (6 bases). CDR3 length equals 11 residues. Germline V CDR1 and CDR2: SNHLY, FYNNEI. V gave up 6 bases and J gave up 8 bases, with 10 bases separating them. CDR3 amino acids: CASRPDRGYTF. CDR3 coding DNA: TGTGCCAGCAGACCCGACAGGGGCTACACCTTC.

The rearrangement joins TRBV23-1 to TRBJ2-1, with D unclear. TRBV23-1 is sorted into the ORF group, with uncertain function. This CDR3 has 14 amino acids. V dropped 11 bases and J dropped 3 bases, with 17 bases sitting between them. Here the CDR3 reads CAAAPLKFYNEQFF. The DNA of the CDR3 is TGCGCCGCCGCCCCGTTGAAATTCTACAATGAGCAGTTCTTC.

The chain uses TRBV3-1 (or the pseudogene TRBV3-2) and TRBJ2-5; possibly TRBD1 for D (5 bases). Trimming removed 1 base from V and 5 bases from J, with 14 bases in between. Per germline, CDR1 LGHDT and CDR2 YNNKEL (reference sequence). There are 15 residues in the CDR3. CDR3 residues: CASSQGGHLGETQYF. For the CDR3, the DNA is TGTGCCAGCAGCCAAGGGGGCCATCTGGGGGAGACCCAGTACTTC.

This chain links TRBV3-1 (or the pseudogene TRBV3-2) with TRBJ2-5, with TRBD2 identical over 8 bases. V dropped 3 bases and J dropped 6; count of bases not matched to a gene: 6. Germline lookup yields CDR1 LGHDT and CDR2 YNNKEL (reference sequence). CDR3 length: 14 amino acids. The CDR3 nucleotides read TGTGCCAGCAGCCAGCGGGGGGACGGGAAGACCCAGTACTTC. Its protein is CASSQRGDGKTQYF.

The rearrangement joins TRBV3-1 (or the pseudogene TRBV3-2) to TRBJ2-7, with 9 positions matching TRBD1. The CDR3 spans 14 residues. Germline V gives CDR1 LGHDT, CDR2 YNNKEL (reference sequence). The V segment lost 5 bases and the J segment 4 bases; nucleotides outside the gene matches: 6. As DNA, the CDR3 is TGTGCCAGCAGCTATACAGGGGGCGGTTACGAGCAGTACTTC. This gives the protein CASSYTGGGYEQYF.

The CDR3, as DNA: TGTGCCAGCAGCCCCGGGACGGTACTTGTTACGCAGTATTTT. Translated, it gives CASSPGTVLVTQYF. The chain uses TRBV7-2 and TRBJ2-3, with D perhaps matching TRBD1 or TRBD2 (5 bases each). V was shortened by 5 bases and J by 8 bases, with 17 bases between the two germline ends. This CDR3 contains 14 residues. Germline V gene data show CDR1 as SGHTA and CDR2 as FQGNSA.

The chain carries TRBV5-6 and TRBJ1-4; maybe TRBD1 (5 bases). The V gene's germline CDR1 is SGHDT and CDR2 YYEEEE. The CDR3 length is 14 residues. Trimming shortened V by 3 bases and J by 4 bases, and 10 bases separated the two germline ends. In DNA, the CDR3 is TGTGCCAGCAGCTACAGGATGATTAATGAAAAACTGTTTTTT. This sequence encodes CASSYRMINEKLFF.

The rearrangement links TRBV5-1 to TRBJ2-3, with D tentatively TRBD1 (6 bases). This CDR3 contains 14 residues. CDR1 is SGHRS and CDR2 is YFSETQ in the germline V gene. V was clipped by 4 bases and J by 0 bases, with 9 bases between them. Here the CDR3 DNA reads TGCGCCAGCAGCCCCGGACAGAGCACAGATACGCAGTATTTT. This codes for CASSPGQSTDTQYF.

The gene calls are TRBV5-1 and TRBJ2-7, with TRBD1 matching 7 bases. The CDR3 extends over 15 amino acids. V gave up 4 bases and J gave up 0 bases; unmatched junction bases: 7. Germline V gene sequence: CDR1 SGHRS, CDR2 YFSETQ. The CDR3 bases are TGCGCCAGCAGCCCCCGGGACAGCTTCTCCTACGAGCAGTACTTC. Amino acid sequence: CASSPRDSFSYEQYF. The whole variable domain, filled in from reference TRBV5-1 and TRBJ2-7, reads KAGVTQTPRYLIKTRGQQVTLSCSPISGHRSVSWYQQTPGQGLQFLFEYFSETQRNKGNFPGRFSGRQFSNSRSEMNVSTLELGDSALYLCASSPRDSFSYEQYFGPGTRLTVT.

The chain uses TRBV2 and TRBJ2-7; D may be TRBD2 (5 bases). CDR1 is SNHLY and CDR2 is FYNNEI in the germline V gene. The length of the CDR3 is 12 residues. With 3 bases removed from V and 3 bases from J, the gap between germline ends came to 6 bases. CDR3 sequence (DNA): TGTGCCAGCAGTGATGAGGGCTACGAGCAGTACGTC. Translated: CASSDEGYEQYV.

This clone was seen just once. V usage is TRBV5-1 and J usage is TRBJ2-5; no reliable D call. V gave up 4 bases and J gave up 2 bases, with 12 bases separating them. CDR1 is SGHRS and CDR2 is YFSETQ in the germline V gene. The CDR3 covers 14 residues. CDR3: CASSPQEKQETQYF. In nucleotides, the CDR3 is TGCGCCAGCAGCCCCCAGGAGAAACAAGAGACCCAGTACTTC.

The genes are TRBV27 and TRBJ1-6; D possibly corresponds to TRBD1 (5 bases). The V and J ends lost 6 bases and 7 bases respectively, with 22 bases between them. The CDR3 runs to 17 residues. CDR1 is MNHEY, CDR2 SMNVEV, per germline (reference sequence). Here the CDR3 DNA reads TGTGCCAGCAGAAAAAATCAGGGCTTTGGAAGGAATTCACCCCTCCACTTT. The encoded protein is CASRKNQGFGRNSPLHF.

The rearrangement uses TRBV5-1 and TRBJ1-3, with 8 nucleotides matching TRBD1. Germline values: CDR1 SGHRS, CDR2 YFSETQ. The CDR3 runs to 15 residues. The junction had 4 bases not matched to a gene; V was cut back by 3 bases and J by 2 bases. The CDR3 here is CASSSQTGAGNTIYF. The CDR3 coding sequence is TGCGCCAGCAGCTCCCAGACAGGGGCTGGAAACACCATATATTTT.

This clone appeared once. This sequence joins TRBV10-3 and TRBJ2-5; 11 nucleotides line up with TRBD2. With V trimmed by 9 bases and J by 5 bases, 14 bases remained unmatched. Germline loops: CDR1 ENHRY, CDR2 SYGVKD. The CDR3 runs 16 residues. This CDR3 is CAIGTPELAGVETQYF. The CDR3, as DNA: TGTGCCATTGGAACCCCAGAACTAGCGGGGGTTGAGACCCAGTACTTC.

The genes are TRBV7-2 and TRBJ2-2; possibly TRBD1 for D (5 bases). Germline CDR1 and CDR2: SGHTA and FQGNSA. V lost 2 bases, J lost 2 bases, and 9 bases lay in between. CDR3 size: 15 residues. The CDR3 loop is CASSLSGINTGELFF. CDR3 in DNA: TGTGCCAGCAGCTTATCAGGGATCAACACCGGGGAGCTGTTTTTT. Full variable domain (remainder filled in from reference TRBV7-2 and TRBJ2-2): GAGVSQSPSNKVTEKGKDVELRCDPISGHTALYWYRQSLGQGLEFLIYFQGNSAPDKSGLPSDRFSAERTGGSVSTLTIQRTQQEDSAVYLCASSLSGINTGELFFGEGSRLTVL.

This clone was counted a few times. The chain combines TRBV6-5 with TRBJ2-7, with 7 nucleotides matching TRBD1. Germline-derived CDR1 and CDR2 are MNHEY and SVGAGI. J was trimmed by 2 bases and V by 6 bases; bases with no gene match: 7. The CDR3 length is 14 residues. CDR3 bases: TGTGCCAGCAGAACCCCCGGGACAGCCTACGAGCAGTACGTC. This codes for CASRTPGTAYEQYV.

The chain joins TRBV5-1 to TRBJ1-6; D unclear. CDR1 SGHRS and CDR2 YFSETQ come from the germline V gene. There are 15 residues in the CDR3. Trimming pared 0 bases from V and 3 bases from J, leaving 7 bases between. In nucleotides, the CDR3 is TGCGCCAGCAGCTTGGCGGCAGACTATAATTCACCCCTCCACTTT. Its protein product is CASSLAADYNSPLHF.